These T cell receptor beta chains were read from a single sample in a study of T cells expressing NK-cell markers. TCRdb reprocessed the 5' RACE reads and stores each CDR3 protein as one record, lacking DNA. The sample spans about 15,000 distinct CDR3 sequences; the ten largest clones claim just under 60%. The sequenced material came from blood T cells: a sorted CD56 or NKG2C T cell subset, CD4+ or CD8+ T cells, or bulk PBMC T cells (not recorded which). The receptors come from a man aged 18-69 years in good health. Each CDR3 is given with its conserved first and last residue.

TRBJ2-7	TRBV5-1	CASSFLWTGRPEQYF
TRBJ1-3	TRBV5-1	CASSLRGQGTGNTIYF
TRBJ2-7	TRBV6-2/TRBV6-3	CASEGLSYEQYF
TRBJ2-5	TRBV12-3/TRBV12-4	CASSPTLAGVGETQYF
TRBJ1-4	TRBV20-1	CSAKRGTNEKLFF
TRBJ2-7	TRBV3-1	CASSQGYLSGQYYEQYF
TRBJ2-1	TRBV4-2	CASSQDFAPSSYNEQFF
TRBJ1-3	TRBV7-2	CASSLAWGRTSGNTIYF
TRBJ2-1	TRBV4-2	CASSLPGPYNEQFF
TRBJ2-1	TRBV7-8	CASSLESSWLAGNNEQFF
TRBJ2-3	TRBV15	CATSRRASPSTDTQYF
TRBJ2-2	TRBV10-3	CAIKTSGMGTGELFF